The next 16 T cell receptor beta chains were all read from a single sample in a study of PD-1 blockade in classical Hodgkin lymphoma. Time point denoted: cycle 4 day 1 (C4D1), after less than 7 weeks of nivolumab. Every patient relapsed after autologous stem cell transplantation, and brentuximab vedotin exposure varied. Some clones are missing from TCRdb's copy, which holds only in-frame ones; the method was immunoSEQ multiplex PCR. The data hold 90,000 to 110,000 clones, with over 85% observed a single time. The specimen comprised peripheral blood mononuclear cells (PBMCs), sampled before the fourth cycle of nivolumab. The receptors derive from a human donor with classical Hodgkin lymphoma.

This chain joins TRBV19 and TRBJ1-5; D gene uncertain. CDR1 is LNHDA, CDR2 SQIVND, per germline (reference sequence). V lost 7 bases and J lost 0, with 7 bases in between. This CDR3 comprises 13 residues. Here the CDR3 reads CASMADSNQPQHF. DNA for the CDR3: TGTGCCAGTATGGCGGATAGCAATCAGCCCCAGCATTTT.

This chain connects TRBV30 to TRBJ2-1, with 14 bases that match TRBD2. The junction had 7 bases not matched to a gene; V was cut back by 4 bases and J by 8 bases. The germline gives CDR1 GTSNPN, CDR2 SVGIG (reference sequence). This CDR3 is built from 15 residues. DNA for the CDR3: TGTGCCTGGACCACCGGGACTAGCGGGAGAGATGAGCAGTTCTTC. It translates to CAWTTGTSGRDEQFF.

V gene TRBV28 combines with J gene TRBJ1-5; D is possibly TRBD1 (6 bases). The germline V gene encodes CDR1 MDHEN and CDR2 SYDVKM. The CDR3 extends over 15 amino acids. Trimming removed 5 bases at V and 2 bases at J, with 13 bases between. The DNA of the CDR3 is TGTGCCAGCAGTAGGGACACGGGGGGCAATCAGCCCCAGCATTTT. It codes for CASSRDTGGNQPQHF.

The chain has TRBV7-8 and TRBJ1-5, with a tentative D call TRBD1 (5 bases). Trimming pared 4 bases from V and 7 bases from J, leaving 20 bases between. CDR3 size: 16 residues. The germline CDR1 and CDR2 sequences are SGHVS and FQNEAQ. The CDR3 DNA sequence: TGTGCCAGCAGCTCCCGAGGCCAGGGAATCAGGCAGCCCCAGCATTTT. It yields the protein CASSSRGQGIRQPQHF.

The J gene is TRBJ2-3, the V gene TRBV14; TRBD2 agrees at 12 bases. The CDR3 contains 18 residues. The V gene end was trimmed by 0 bases and the J gene end by 3 bases; junction bases not matched to a gene: 7. Germline V CDR1 and CDR2: SGHDN, FVKESK. CDR3 coding DNA: TGTGCCAGCAGCCAAGATAATCTCCTAGCGGGGGGGACAGATACGCAGTATTTT. This gives the protein CASSQDNLLAGGTDTQYF.

This chain links TRBV10-2 with TRBJ1-1; D is perhaps TRBD1 (5 bases). Germline-derived CDR1 and CDR2 are WSHSY and SAAADI. V was trimmed by 0 bases and J by 3 bases, leaving 8 bases between them. This CDR3 is 14 amino acids long. The CDR3 is CASSESWGDTEAFF. CDR3 coding DNA: TGCGCCAGCAGTGAGTCCTGGGGGGACACTGAAGCTTTCTTT.

The chain combines TRBV29-1 with TRBJ2-3, with 12 bases that match TRBD2. Germline CDR1 and CDR2: SQVTM and ANQGSEA. Germline trimming cut 8 bases from V and 5 bases from J; bases unmatched to any gene: 8. The CDR3 spans 14 residues. The CDR3 is CSPSAGLAGDTQYF. Written as DNA, the CDR3 is TGCAGCCCTTCGGCGGGACTAGCGGGAGATACGCAGTATTTT.

The rearrangement uses TRBV10-2 and TRBJ1-5; the match to TRBD1 covers 9 bases. Germline lookup yields CDR1 WSHSY and CDR2 SAAADI. Unmatched junction bases numbered 7, after V lost 0 bases and J lost 4 bases. The CDR3 is 17 residues long. The CDR3 reads CASSESNRGRLNQPQHF. The CDR3 DNA follows: TGCGCCAGCAGTGAGTCCAACAGGGGGCGACTTAATCAGCCCCAGCATTTT.

V gene TRBV28 combines with J gene TRBJ2-7, with 11 bases identical to TRBD1. CDR1 MDHEN and CDR2 SYDVKM come from the germline V gene. The V segment lost 5 bases and the J segment 4 bases; nucleotides outside the gene matches: 7. This CDR3 has 15 residues. Here the CDR3 DNA reads TGTGCCAGCAGTATCCCCGGGACAGGGGGGTACGAGCAGTACTTC. Translation gives CASSIPGTGGYEQYF.

This clone was picked up one time. This chain uses TRBV5-1 with TRBJ2-7; D perhaps matches TRBD2 (5 bases). Germline CDR1 and CDR2: SGHRS and YFSETQ. CDR3 size: 13 residues. V was clipped by 0 bases and J by 4 bases, with 8 bases between them. The CDR3 loop reads CASSLVGGYEQYF. The CDR3 region has the DNA TGCGCCAGCAGCTTGGTTGGCGGGTACGAGCAGTACTTC.

The chain is built from TRBV4-2 and TRBJ1-4; 7 bases are shared with TRBD1. J gave up 6 bases and V 2 bases, and 3 bases lay outside the gene matches. Germline V gene lookup returns CDR1 LGHNA and CDR2 YNFKEQ. The CDR3 runs 14 residues. CDR3 residues: CASSQKTGDEKLFF. CDR3 coding DNA: TGTGCCAGCAGCCAAAAAACAGGGGATGAAAAACTGTTTTTT.

This chain uses TRBV18 with TRBJ2-7, with D perhaps matching TRBD1 or TRBD2 (6 bases each). V gave up 3 bases and J gave up 2 bases, with 14 bases separating them. The CDR3 runs 15 residues. The germline V gene encodes CDR1 KGHSH and CDR2 LQKENI. Here the CDR3 reads CASSPWRGSAYEQYF. CDR3 coding DNA: TGTGCCAGCTCACCGTGGAGGGGGTCCGCCTACGAGCAGTACTTC.

This chain links TRBV2 with TRBJ2-7, with D possibly being TRBD1 (5 bases). Per the germline V gene, CDR1 is SNHLY and CDR2 is FYNNEI. Deletions cut 6 bases from V and 0 bases from J, with 9 bases between. This CDR3 has 13 residues. In DNA form, the CDR3 reads TGTGCCAGCAGGCCCACAGGCTCCTACGAGCAGTACTTC. Protein sequence: CASRPTGSYEQYF.

This chain links TRBV18 with TRBJ2-3; TRBD1 might be the D (6 bases). Trimming removed 4 bases at V and 1 base at J, with 15 bases between. Germline V CDR1 and CDR2: KGHSH, LQKENI. The CDR3 loop spans 16 amino acids. This chain's CDR3 is CASSLTAGVGTDTQYF. DNA for the CDR3: TGTGCCAGCTCACTCACGGCAGGGGTCGGCACAGATACGCAGTATTTT.

V gene TRBV27 combines with J gene TRBJ1-5, with 9 bases identical to TRBD1. J was trimmed by 7 bases and V by 6 bases; bases with no gene match: 13. This CDR3 is built from 16 residues. CDR1 and CDR2 (germline): MNHEY, SMNVEV (reference sequence). In nucleotides, the CDR3 is TGTGCCAGCAGCCCTGGCCGGGACAGGGCTGGACAGCCCCAGCATTTT. Translating it yields CASSPGRDRAGQPQHF.

This clone was recorded once. CDR3 nucleotide sequence: TGTGCCAGCAGCCTCCGGACAGGGGGTATTAATCAGCCCCAGCATTTT. It encodes CASSLRTGGINQPQHF. This rearrangement joins TRBV16 to TRBJ1-5, with 10 bases lining up with TRBD1. Germline V gene sequence: CDR1 KGHSY, CDR2 FQNENV. The CDR3 has 16 amino acids. The V segment lost 4 bases and the J segment 4 bases; nucleotides outside the gene matches: 7.